The T cell receptor (beta chain) described here comes from a study of Ad26.COV2.S vaccination and SARS-CoV-2 variants. Study-level information: Donor allocation was to the COV1001 Ad26.COV2.S trial arm.

Treatment meaning: 15 to 20 received Ad26.COV2.S at low or high dose, single or two shots; 5 received placebo; per-sample allocation not given. The samples were gathered on day 63 after the first injection of vaccine or placebo. Libraries were prepared by immunoSEQ multiplex PCR; TCRdb keeps only in-frame clonotypes and omits some of them. The sample contains around 370,000 clones, 70% to 90% of which appear only once. Losses at the gene ends were 3 bases for V and 4 bases for J; bases not matched to a gene: 2. The germline CDR1 and CDR2 sequences are SQVTM and ANQGSEA. The CDR3 has 12 residues. The input for sequencing was peripheral blood, taken in a trial of Ad26.COV2.S vaccine versus placebo. The receptor was derived from a person between 18 and 59 years old who received the Ad26.COV2.S COVID-19 vaccine or a placebo. The J gene is TRBJ2-5, the V gene TRBV29-1, with 7 bases lining up with TRBD2. DNA for the CDR3: TGCAGCGTTGACAGGGAGGGAGAGACCCAGTACTTC. Protein sequence: CSVDREGETQYF. Supplemented by reference TRBV29-1 and TRBJ2-5, the full variable domain reads SAVISQKPSRDICQRGTSLTIQCQVDSQVTMMFWYRQQPGQSLTLIATANQGSEATYESGFVIDKFPISRPNLTFSTLTVSNMSPEDSSIYLCSVDREGETQYFGPGTRLLVL.